A single sample is the source of the 9 T cell receptor beta chains below, sequenced in a study of cytomegalovirus exposure and HLA in healthy donors. 60 Vbeta and 13 Jbeta primers were used in PCR. The assay was immunoSEQ multiplex PCR, and TCRdb's table has in-frame clones only and misses some. The profile shows fewer than 140,000 clones, 60% to 80% of them singletons. Material for sequencing was PBMCs. The receptor set was obtained from a boy younger than 18 in good health and CMV-seronegative.

The genes are TRBV6-5 and TRBJ2-2; TRBD2 aligns across 8 bases. With V trimmed by 6 bases and J by 6 bases, 3 bases remained unmatched. This CDR3 has 13 amino acids. Germline loops: CDR1 MNHEY, CDR2 SVGAGI. Written as DNA, the CDR3 is TGTGCCAGCAGGCTCGGGAGGGCCGGGGAGCTGTTTTTT. Translating gives CASRLGRAGELFF.

J is TRBJ1-1 and V is TRBV14; D may be TRBD1 (5 bases). The ends were cut back, 0 bases at V and 11 bases at J, with 19 bases in the middle. This CDR3 is built from 15 residues. The germline CDR1 and CDR2 sequences are SGHDN and FVKESK. As DNA, the CDR3 is TGTGCCAGCAGCCAAGATTTGCGGGGGGGACCAGGGGCTTTCTTT. This encodes CASSQDLRGGPGAFF. Complete variable domain (other parts from reference TRBV14 and TRBJ1-1): EAGVTQFPSHSVIEKGQTVTLRCDPISGHDNLYWYRRVMGKEIKFLLHFVKESKQDESGMPNNRFLAERTGGTYSTLKVQPAELEDSGVYFCASSQDLRGGPGAFFGQGTRLTVV.

A few counts support this clone. This chain uses TRBV30 with TRBJ2-5; possible D gene TRBD1, 6 bases. V lost 2 bases, J lost 1 base, and 14 bases lay in between. This CDR3 region has 15 residues. Germline V gene sequence: CDR1 GTSNPN, CDR2 SVGIG (reference sequence). CDR3 in amino acids: CAWSTGSTRQETQYF. The CDR3 region has the DNA TGTGCCTGGAGTACAGGGTCCACGCGCCAAGAGACCCAGTACTTC.

This clone was observed a handful of times. This chain connects TRBV30 to TRBJ1-3; D remains unclear. The CDR3 sequence is 17 residues long. V lost 0 bases and J lost 0, with 15 bases in between. The germline V gene has CDR1 GTSNPN and CDR2 SVGIG (reference sequence). The DNA of the CDR3 is TGTGCCTGGAGTGTCTCTCGGACGGGAAACTCTGGAAACACCATATATTTT. Translating gives CAWSVSRTGNSGNTIYF. The full variable domain, completed using reference TRBV30 and TRBJ1-3, is SQTIHQWPATLVQPVGSPLSLECTVEGTSNPNLYWYRQAAGRGLQLLFYSVGIGQISSEVPQNLSASRPQDRQFILSSKKLLLSDSGFYLCAWSVSRTGNSGNTIYFGEGSWLTVV.

This chain uses TRBV5-1 with TRBJ1-1, with D maybe TRBD1 (5 bases). This CDR3 is 14 amino acids long. The V end was cut by 0 bases, the J end by 0 bases, with 6 bases between. CDR1 SGHRS and CDR2 YFSETQ come from the germline V gene. CDR3 DNA: TGCGCCAGCAGCTTGGCCAGGGTGAACACTGAAGCTTTCTTT. This encodes CASSLARVNTEAFF.

This clone was seen a few times. The chain recombines TRBV27 with TRBJ1-5, with 9 bases lining up with TRBD1. Per the germline V gene, CDR1 is MNHEY and CDR2 is SMNVEV (reference sequence). The CDR3 contains 12 residues. J lost 6 bases, V lost 7 bases, and 1 base had no gene match. The CDR3 DNA reads as TGTGCCAGCAAGACAGGGGGTCAGCCCCAGCATTTT. Encoded protein: CASKTGGQPQHF.

This chain connects TRBV4-3 to TRBJ2-7, with a weak D call TRBD2 (5 bases). The germline gives CDR1 LGHNA, CDR2 YSLEER. CDR3 length: 16 residues. The V gene lost 0 bases and the J gene lost 6 bases, with 18 bases spanning the gap. The chain's CDR3 is CASSQEYWGAPPEQYF. The CDR3 bases are TGCGCCAGCAGCCAAGAATATTGGGGAGCGCCCCCCGAGCAGTACTTC.

This clone has only one observation. The chain employs TRBV14 and TRBJ2-3, with 9 bases identical to TRBD1. V shed 1 base, J shed 4 bases, and the junction held 0 bases outside the gene matches. Germline V gene lookup returns CDR1 SGHDN and CDR2 FVKESK. This CDR3 region has 14 residues. The CDR3 region has the DNA TGTGCCAGCAGCCAAGGACAGGGGGCAGATACGCAGTATTTT. This gives the protein CASSQGQGADTQYF.

The chain combines TRBV5-1 with TRBJ2-2, with 7 bases fitting TRBD1. CDR1 is SGHRS, CDR2 YFSETQ, per germline. After removal of 4 bases from V and 6 bases from J, the junction contained 6 bases not matched to a gene. The length of the CDR3 is 14 residues. The CDR3, as DNA: TGCGCCAGCAGCCCAGGGACAGCAGCCGGGGAGCTGTTTTTT. Its translation is CASSPGTAAGELFF.